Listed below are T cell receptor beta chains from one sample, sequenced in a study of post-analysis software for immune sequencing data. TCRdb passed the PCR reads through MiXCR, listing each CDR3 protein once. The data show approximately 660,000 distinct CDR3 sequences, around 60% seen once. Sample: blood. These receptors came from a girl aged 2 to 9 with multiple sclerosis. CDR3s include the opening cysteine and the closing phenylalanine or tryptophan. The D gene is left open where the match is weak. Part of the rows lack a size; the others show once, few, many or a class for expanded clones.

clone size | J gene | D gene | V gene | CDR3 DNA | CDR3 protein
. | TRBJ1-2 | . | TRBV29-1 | TGCAGCCTTGGAGGAGGAGGGGACTATGGCTACACCTTC | CSLGGGGDYGYTF
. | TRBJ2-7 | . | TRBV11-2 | TGTGCCAGCAGCTTAGAGGCTGGGAACTTCTACGAGCAGTACTTC | CASSLEAGNFYEQYF
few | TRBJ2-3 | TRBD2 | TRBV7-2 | TGTGCCAGCAGCTTCCTAGCGGATAGCACAGATACGCAGTATTTT | CASSFLADSTDTQYF
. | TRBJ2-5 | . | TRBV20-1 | TGCAGTGCCGCGACAAACGGACCCCAAGAGACCCAGTACTTC | CSAATNGPQETQYF
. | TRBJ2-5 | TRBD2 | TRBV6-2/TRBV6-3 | TGTGCCAGCAGTTACCGGCGTATCCTAGCGGGGAAATCATCGTACCAAGAGACCCAGTACTTC | CASSYRRILAGKSSYQETQYF
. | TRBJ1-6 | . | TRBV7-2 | TGTGCCAGCAGCTTAATCTCGGCTTCACCCCTCCACTTT | CASSLISASPLHF
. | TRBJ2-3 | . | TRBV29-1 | TGCGGCTACCGGGACTGGAGCTTCACAGATACGCAGTATTTT | CGYRDWSFTDTQYF
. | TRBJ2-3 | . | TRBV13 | TGTGCCAGCAGCCGACAATTCGAAGAGACGCAGTATTTT | CASSRQFEETQYF
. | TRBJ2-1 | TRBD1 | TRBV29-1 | TGCAGCGTCGCGGACAGGGTCTCATCGCCCCCAAATGAGCAGTTCTTC | CSVADRVSSPPNEQFF
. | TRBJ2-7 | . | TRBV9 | TGTGCCAGCAGCGCGACCGGGACACAATCCTACGAGCAGTACTTC | CASSATGTQSYEQYF
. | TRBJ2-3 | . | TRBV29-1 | TGCAGCGTTATGCTACCCCTTAGGGGGGATACGCAGTATTTT | CSVMLPLRGDTQYF
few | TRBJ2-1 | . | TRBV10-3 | TGTGCCATCAGTGAGTACCGTAACAATGAGCAGTTCTTC | CAISEYRNNEQFF
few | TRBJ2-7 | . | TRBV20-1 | TGCAGTGCTCAAGCACAGGGCAACGAGCAGTACTTC | CSAQAQGNEQYF
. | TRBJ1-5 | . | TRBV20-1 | TGCAGTGCTAGCAGGGGCGGAAATCAGCCCCAGCATTTT | CSASRGGNQPQHF
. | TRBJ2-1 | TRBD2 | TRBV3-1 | TGTGCCAGCAGTAGACTAGCGGGGGATTACAATGAGCAGTTCTTC | CASSRLAGDYNEQFF
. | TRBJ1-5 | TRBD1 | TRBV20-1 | TGCAGTGCCCAGACAGGGGGAGGCAATCAGCCCCAGCATTTT | CSAQTGGGNQPQHF
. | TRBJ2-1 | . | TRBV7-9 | TGTGCCAGCAGCTCGAGGACCGGGACCCCCAACTACAATGAGCAGTTCTTC | CASSSRTGTPNYNEQFF
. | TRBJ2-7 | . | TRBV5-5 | TGTGCCAGCAGGTTGCTGGGGGGCGGCTACGAGCAGTACTTC | CASRLLGGGYEQYF
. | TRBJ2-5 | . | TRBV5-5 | TGTGCCAGCAGCTTATATCTCCACCAAGAGACCCAGTACTTC | CASSLYLHQETQYF
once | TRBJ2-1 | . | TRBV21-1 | TGTGCCGGCAGCAAAACCGGGACAGTTCTCTACAATGAGCAGTTCTTC | CAGSKTGTVLYNEQFF
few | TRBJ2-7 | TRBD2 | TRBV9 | TGTGCCAGCAGCAATACAATAGCGGGAGGTTCCTACGAGCAGTACTTC | CASSNTIAGGSYEQYF
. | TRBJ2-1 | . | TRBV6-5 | TGTGCCAGCAGTTACTCGATGGCCCTATCATCGGCCCATGAGCAGTTCTTC | CASSYSMALSSAHEQFF
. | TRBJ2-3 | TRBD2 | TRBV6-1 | TGTGCCAGCAGAAAACGACTAGCGGGGGCCTTCGTAGATACGCAGTATTTT | CASRKRLAGAFVDTQYF
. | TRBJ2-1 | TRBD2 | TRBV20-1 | TGCAGTGCTGACGCGACTAGCGGGAAGAGATACGATGAGCAGTTCTTC | CSADATSGKRYDEQFF
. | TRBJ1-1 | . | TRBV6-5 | TGTGCCAGCAGTCCCTACGGCTTTCTGAACACTGAAGCTTTCTTT | CASSPYGFLNTEAFF
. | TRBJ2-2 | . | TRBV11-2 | TGTGCCAGCAGCTTCTTACACTTAATTGGGGAGCTGTTTTTT | CASSFLHLIGELFF
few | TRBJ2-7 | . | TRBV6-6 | TGTGCCAGCAGTCCCCTCGCAAAGGGCGAGCAGTACTTC | CASSPLAKGEQYF
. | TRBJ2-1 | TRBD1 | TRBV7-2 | TGTGCCAGCAGCTTAGATCCCGGACAGGGAGATCATGAGCAGTTCTTC | CASSLDPGQGDHEQFF
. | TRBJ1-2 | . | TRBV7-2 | TGTGCCAGCAGCTTAGAGGGTCGACCATATGGCTACACCTTC | CASSLEGRPYGYTF